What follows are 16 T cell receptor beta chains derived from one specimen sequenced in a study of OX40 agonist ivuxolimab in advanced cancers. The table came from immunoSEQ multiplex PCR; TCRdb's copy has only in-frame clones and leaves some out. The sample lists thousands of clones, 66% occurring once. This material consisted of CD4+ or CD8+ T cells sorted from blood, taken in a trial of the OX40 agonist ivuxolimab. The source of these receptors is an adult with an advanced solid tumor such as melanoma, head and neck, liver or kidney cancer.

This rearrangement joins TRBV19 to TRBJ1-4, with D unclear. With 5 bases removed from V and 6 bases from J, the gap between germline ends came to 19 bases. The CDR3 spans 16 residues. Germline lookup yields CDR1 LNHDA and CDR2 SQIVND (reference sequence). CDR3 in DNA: TGTGCCAGTAGTGTACAAACGGACGGAGTTTATGAAAAACTGTTTTTT. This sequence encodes CASSVQTDGVYEKLFF.

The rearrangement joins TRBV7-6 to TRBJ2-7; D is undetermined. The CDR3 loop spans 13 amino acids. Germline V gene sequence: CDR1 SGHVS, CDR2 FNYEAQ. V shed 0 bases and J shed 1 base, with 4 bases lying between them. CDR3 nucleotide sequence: TGTGCCAGCAGCTTAGCACAGTCCTACGAGCAGTACTTC. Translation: CASSLAQSYEQYF.

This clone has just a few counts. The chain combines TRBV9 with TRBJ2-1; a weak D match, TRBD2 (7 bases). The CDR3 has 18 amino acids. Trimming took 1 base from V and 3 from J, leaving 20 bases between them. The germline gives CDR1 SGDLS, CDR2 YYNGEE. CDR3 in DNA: TGTGCCAGCAGCGTAACCCCAAGGGGGGGCCGTTTCTACAATGAGCAGTTCTTC. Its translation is CASSVTPRGGRFYNEQFF.

In nucleotides, the CDR3 is TGTGCCAGCAGCCCTAGCTTGGACAACACTGAAGCTTTCTTT. As protein: CASSPSLDNTEAFF. The V and J genes are TRBV27 and TRBJ1-1; D is unresolved. CDR1 is MNHEY, CDR2 SMNVEV, per germline (reference sequence). The CDR3 has 14 residues. Trimming took 6 bases from V and 2 from J, leaving 13 bases between them.

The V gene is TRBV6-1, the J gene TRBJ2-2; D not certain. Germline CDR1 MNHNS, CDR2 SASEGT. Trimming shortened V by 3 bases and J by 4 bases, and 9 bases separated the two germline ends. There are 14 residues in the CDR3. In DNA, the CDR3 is TGTGCCAGCAGTGACTTCCTAAGCACCGGGGAGCTGTTTTTT. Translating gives CASSDFLSTGELFF.

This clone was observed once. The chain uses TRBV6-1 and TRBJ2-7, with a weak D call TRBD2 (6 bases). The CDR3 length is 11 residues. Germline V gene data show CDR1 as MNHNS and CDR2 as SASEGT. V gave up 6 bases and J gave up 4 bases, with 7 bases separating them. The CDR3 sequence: CASREGYEQYF. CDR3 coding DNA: TGTGCCAGCAGGGAGGGATACGAGCAGTACTTC.

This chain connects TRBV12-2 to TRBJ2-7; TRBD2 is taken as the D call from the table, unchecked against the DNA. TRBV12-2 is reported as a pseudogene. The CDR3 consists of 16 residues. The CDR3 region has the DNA TGTGCAAGTCGCTTAGTTCGTAGCGGGAGGCTCTACGAGCAGTACTTC. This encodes CASRLVRSGRLYEQYF.

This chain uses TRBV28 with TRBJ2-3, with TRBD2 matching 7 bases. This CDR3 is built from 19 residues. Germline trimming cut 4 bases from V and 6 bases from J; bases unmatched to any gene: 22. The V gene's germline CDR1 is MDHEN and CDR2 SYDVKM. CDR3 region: CASSSHIVGRVREPDTQYF. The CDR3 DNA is TGTGCCAGCAGTTCCCATATAGTGGGGCGAGTGCGGGAGCCCGATACGCAGTATTTT.

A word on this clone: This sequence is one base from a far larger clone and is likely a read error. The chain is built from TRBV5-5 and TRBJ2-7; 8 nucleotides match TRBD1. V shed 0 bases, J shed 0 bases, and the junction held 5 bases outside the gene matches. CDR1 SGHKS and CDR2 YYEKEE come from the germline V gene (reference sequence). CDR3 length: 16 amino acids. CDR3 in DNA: TGTGCCAGCAGCTTGGAGGGACAGGCTGCCTCCTACGAGCAGTACTTC. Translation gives CASSLEGQAASYEQYF.

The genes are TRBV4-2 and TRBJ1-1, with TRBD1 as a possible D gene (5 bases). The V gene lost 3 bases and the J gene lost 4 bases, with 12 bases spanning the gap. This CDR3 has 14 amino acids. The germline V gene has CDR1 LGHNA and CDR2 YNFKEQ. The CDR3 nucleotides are TGTGCCAGCAGCCATATAGCGGGGGGCACTGAAGCTTTCTTT. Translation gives CASSHIAGGTEAFF.

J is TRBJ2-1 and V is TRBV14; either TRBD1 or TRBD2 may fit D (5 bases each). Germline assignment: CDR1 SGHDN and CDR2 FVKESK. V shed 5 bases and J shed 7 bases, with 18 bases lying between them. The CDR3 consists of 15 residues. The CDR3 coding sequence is TGTGCCAGCAGCAGCCGGGCCGGGACCCGGAATGAGCAGTTCTTC. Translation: CASSSRAGTRNEQFF.

CDR3 nucleotides: TGTGCCAGCAGTTTCAGAGGGTTTCTTGGCTACACCTTC. This gives the protein CASSFRGFLGYTF. This chain links TRBV28 with TRBJ1-2, with D uncertain. The CDR3 extends over 13 amino acids. Germline CDR1 is MDHEN and CDR2 is SYDVKM. V gave up 3 bases and J gave up 7 bases, with 12 bases separating them.

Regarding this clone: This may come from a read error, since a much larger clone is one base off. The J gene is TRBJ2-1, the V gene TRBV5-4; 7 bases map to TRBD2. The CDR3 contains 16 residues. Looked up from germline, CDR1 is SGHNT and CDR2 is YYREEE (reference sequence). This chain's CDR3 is CAGSAGALFRANEQFF. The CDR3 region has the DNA TGTGCCGGCAGCGCGGGAGCGTTGTTTCGGGCCAATGAGCAGTTCTTC.

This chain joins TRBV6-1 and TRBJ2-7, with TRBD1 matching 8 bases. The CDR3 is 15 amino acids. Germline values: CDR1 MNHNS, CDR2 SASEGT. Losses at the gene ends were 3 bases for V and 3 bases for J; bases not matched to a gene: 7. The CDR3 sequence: CASSDPGQVYYEQYF. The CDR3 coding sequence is TGTGCCAGCAGTGATCCGGGACAGGTATACTACGAGCAGTACTTC.

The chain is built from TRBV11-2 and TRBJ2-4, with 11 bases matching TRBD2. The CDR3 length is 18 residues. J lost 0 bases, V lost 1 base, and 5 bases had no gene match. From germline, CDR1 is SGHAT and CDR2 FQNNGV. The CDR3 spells CASSLGPSGRLAKNIQYF. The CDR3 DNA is TGTGCCAGCAGCTTAGGCCCTAGCGGGAGGCTAGCCAAAAACATTCAGTACTTC.

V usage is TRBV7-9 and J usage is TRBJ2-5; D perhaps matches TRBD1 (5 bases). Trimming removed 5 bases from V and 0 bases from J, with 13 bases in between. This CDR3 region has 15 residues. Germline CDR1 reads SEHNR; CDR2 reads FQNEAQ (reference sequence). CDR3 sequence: CASSPSKQDQETQYF. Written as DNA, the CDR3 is TGTGCCAGCAGCCCCAGCAAACAGGACCAAGAGACCCAGTACTTC.